This is a list of T cell receptor beta chains from one sample in a study of blood T cells in healthy people across ages. TCRdb called the 5' RACE reads again in MiXCR, with one record for every CDR3 protein. The sample consists of some 1.4 million distinct CDR3 sequences, 42% of them appearing once. The sample consisted of blood. The receptor set was obtained from a woman between 18 and 30 years old in good health. CDR3s include the opening cysteine and the closing phenylalanine or tryptophan. Each record gives: J gene, V gene, D gene, clone size, CDR3 protein, CDR3 DNA. A D gene is named only where the DNA matches it firmly. Not all rows give a size; the values are once, few, many and, for expanded clones, a class.

J: TRBJ2-3
V: TRBV28
D: .
size: .
CDR3: CASLGSDTQYF
DNA: TGTGCCAGCCTTGGGTCGGATACGCAGTATTTT

J: TRBJ2-1
V: TRBV10-3
D: .
size: few
CDR3: CAIMGYENEQFF
DNA: TGTGCCATCATGGGCTACGAAAATGAGCAGTTCTTC

J: TRBJ1-1
V: TRBV29-1
D: .
size: .
CDR3: CSVISDNGYTEAFF
DNA: TGCAGCGTTATCAGCGATAACGGGTACACTGAAGCTTTCTTT

J: TRBJ2-7
V: TRBV13
D: TRBD2
size: .
CDR3: CASSFGTSGRREQYF
DNA: TGTGCCAGCAGTTTCGGGACTAGCGGGAGGAGGGAGCAGTACTTC

J: TRBJ2-5
V: TRBV29-1
D: .
size: many
CDR3: CSVDSETQYF
DNA: TGCAGCGTTGACTCGGAGACCCAGTACTTC

J: TRBJ2-1
V: TRBV3-1
D: .
size: .
CDR3: CASSQGLGLATPPREQFF
DNA: TGTGCCAGCAGCCAAGGGCTAGGTTTGGCCACGCCGCCCCGGGAGCAGTTCTTC

J: TRBJ2-2
V: TRBV6-1
D: .
size: few
CDR3: CASSEAFWGEVGELFF
DNA: TGTGCCAGCAGTGAAGCGTTTTGGGGGGAGGTCGGGGAGCTGTTTTTT

J: TRBJ2-1
V: TRBV5-1
D: .
size: .
CDR3: CASSRSGGQSYNEQFF
DNA: TGCGCCAGCAGCCGCAGCGGGGGACAGTCCTACAATGAGCAGTTCTTC

J: TRBJ1-1
V: TRBV5-1
D: .
size: few
CDR3: CASSGTTSNTEAFF
DNA: TGCGCCAGCAGCGGAACCACCTCAAACACTGAAGCTTTCTTT

J: TRBJ2-1
V: TRBV5-1
D: .
size: few
CDR3: CASRRDGSLMDEQFF
DNA: TGCGCCAGCAGACGCGACGGATCCCTAATGGATGAGCAGTTCTTC

J: TRBJ1-1
V: TRBV30
D: TRBD1
size: .
CDR3: CAGHRGPNTEAFF
DNA: TGTGCCGGACACAGGGGGCCGAACACTGAAGCTTTCTTT

J: TRBJ2-3
V: TRBV12-3/TRBV12-4
D: TRBD2
size: .
CDR3: CASSRTSGGVIDTQYF
DNA: TGTGCCAGCAGCCGGACTAGCGGGGGGGTGATAGATACGCAGTATTTT

J: TRBJ2-5
V: TRBV30
D: .
size: .
CDR3: CAWSARNNEQYF
DNA: TGTGCCTGGAGCGCTAGAAACAATGAGCAGTACTTC

J: TRBJ2-7
V: TRBV11-1
D: .
size: .
CDR3: CAGSVAGTEASEQYF
DNA: TGTGCCGGCAGCGTAGCTGGGACGGAGGCTAGCGAGCAGTACTTC

J: TRBJ2-4
V: TRBV7-2
D: .
size: .
CDR3: CASSLARGNIQYF
DNA: TGTGCCAGCAGCTTAGCTAGGGGAAACATTCAGTACTTC

J: TRBJ2-7
V: TRBV5-1
D: TRBD2
size: .
CDR3: CASLRTSGVPSEQYF
DNA: TGCGCCAGCCTACGGACTAGCGGGGTGCCTAGCGAGCAGTACTTC

J: TRBJ2-1
V: TRBV7-2
D: TRBD2
size: few
CDR3: CASRFRLAGYNEQFF
DNA: TGTGCCAGCAGGTTCCGACTAGCGGGGTACAATGAGCAGTTCTTC

J: TRBJ2-3
V: TRBV25-1
D: .
size: many
CDR3: CASSVPPDTQYF
DNA: TGTGCCAGCAGTGTCCCGCCAGATACGCAGTATTTT

J: TRBJ2-3
V: TRBV9
D: TRBD2
size: .
CDR3: CASSIVAGVVGDTQYF
DNA: TGTGCCAGCAGCATAGTAGCGGGAGTGGTGGGAGATACGCAGTATTTT

J: TRBJ2-5
V: TRBV4-1
D: TRBD2
size: .
CDR3: CASSQDSGRAQETQYF
DNA: TGCGCCAGCAGCCAGGATAGCGGGAGGGCCCAAGAGACCCAGTACTTC

J: TRBJ1-5
V: TRBV2
D: .
size: .
CDR3: CASSEWGGGQPQHF
DNA: TGTGCCAGCAGTGAATGGGGCGGTGGGCAGCCCCAGCATTTT

J: TRBJ2-4
V: TRBV20-1
D: TRBD2
size: few
CDR3: CSATLTSGGTARDIQYF
DNA: TGCAGTGCTACCCTCACTAGCGGGGGGACGGCCAGGGACATTCAGTACTTC

J: TRBJ2-6
V: TRBV6-1
D: .
size: .
CDR3: CASSVRRQPSGANVLTF
DNA: TGTGCCAGCAGTGTACGGAGGCAACCCTCTGGGGCCAACGTCCTGACTTTC

J: TRBJ2-1
V: TRBV20-1
D: TRBD1
size: few
CDR3: CSAKGQGYNEQFF
DNA: TGCAGTGCCAAAGGACAGGGCTACAATGAGCAGTTCTTC

J: TRBJ1-2
V: TRBV5-1
D: .
size: .
CDR3: CASSLDVANYGYTF
DNA: TGCGCCAGCAGCTTGGACGTAGCTAACTATGGCTACACCTTC

J: TRBJ2-7
V: TRBV15
D: TRBD2
size: .
CDR3: CATSETSGSSYEQYF
DNA: TGTGCCACCAGCGAGACTAGCGGGAGCTCCTACGAGCAGTACTTC

J: TRBJ2-5
V: TRBV4-2
D: .
size: few
CDR3: CASSQDPGAGVSETQYF
DNA: TGTGCCAGCAGCCAAGACCCCGGGGCAGGGGTATCAGAGACCCAGTACTTC

J: TRBJ2-3
V: TRBV6-5
D: .
size: .
CDR3: CASSYRRPDPGDTDTQYF
DNA: TGTGCCAGCAGTTATCGTCGCCCGGACCCTGGAGATACAGATACGCAGTATTTT

J: TRBJ2-1
V: TRBV10-2
D: TRBD2
size: few
CDR3: CASRREGPNEQFF
DNA: TGCGCCAGCAGGCGGGAGGGCCCCAATGAGCAGTTCTTC

J: TRBJ1-4
V: TRBV14
D: .
size: .
CDR3: CASSQEGARDGKLFF
DNA: TGTGCCAGCAGCCAAGAAGGGGCCAGGGATGGAAAACTGTTTTTT

J: TRBJ2-5
V: TRBV11-2
D: TRBD2
size: .
CDR3: CASSNGLAAQETQYF
DNA: TGTGCCAGCAGCAACGGACTAGCGGCTCAAGAGACCCAGTACTTC

J: TRBJ1-2
V: TRBV5-1
D: .
size: few
CDR3: CASSDQAPGYTF
DNA: TGCGCCAGCAGCGATCAGGCCCCGGGCTACACCTTC

J: TRBJ1-5
V: TRBV10-3
D: TRBD1
size: few
CDR3: CAAQGAGGNQPQHF
DNA: TGTGCCGCCCAGGGGGCGGGAGGCAATCAGCCCCAGCATTTT

J: TRBJ2-3
V: TRBV3-1
D: TRBD2
size: .
CDR3: CASSQVGSGSADTQYF
DNA: TGTGCCAGCAGCCAAGTGGGGAGCGGGAGCGCAGATACGCAGTATTTT

J: TRBJ1-2
V: TRBV14
D: .
size: .
CDR3: CASSPIGGRTYGYTF
DNA: TGTGCCAGCAGCCCCATCGGGGGGCGGACCTATGGCTACACCTTC

J: TRBJ2-2
V: TRBV9
D: TRBD1
size: few
CDR3: CASRGTGNTGELFF
DNA: TGTGCCAGCAGGGGGACAGGGAACACCGGGGAGCTGTTTTTT

J: TRBJ2-5
V: TRBV27
D: .
size: few
CDR3: CASSPWSPTETQYF
DNA: TGTGCCAGCAGCCCGTGGTCCCCAACAGAGACCCAGTACTTC

J: TRBJ2-7
V: TRBV9
D: .
size: .
CDR3: CASSVDGTTYEQYF
DNA: TGTGCCAGCAGCGTAGATGGGACCACCTACGAGCAGTACTTC

J: TRBJ2-1
V: TRBV7-9
D: .
size: .
CDR3: CASSPRASYNEQFF
DNA: TGTGCCAGCAGCCCCCGGGCCTCCTACAATGAGCAGTTCTTC

J: TRBJ2-7
V: TRBV10-3
D: .
size: few
CDR3: CAITDTGAYSYEQYF
DNA: TGTGCCATCACCGATACGGGAGCCTACTCCTACGAGCAGTACTTC

J: TRBJ2-1
V: TRBV27
D: TRBD2
size: .
CDR3: CASSLASGIKNEQFF
DNA: TGTGCCAGCAGTTTAGCTAGCGGGATAAAGAATGAGCAGTTCTTC

J: TRBJ2-7
V: TRBV27
D: .
size: .
CDR3: CASSLFGGDSYEQYF
DNA: TGTGCCAGCAGTTTATTCGGGGGTGACAGCTACGAGCAGTACTTC

J: TRBJ2-3
V: TRBV27
D: .
size: few
CDR3: CASSFLPLGDTQYF
DNA: TGTGCCAGCAGTTTTCTCCCGCTAGGGGATACGCAGTATTTT

J: TRBJ2-7
V: TRBV5-1
D: TRBD1
size: .
CDR3: CASSISGQASYEQYF
DNA: TGCGCCTCTTCGATCTCCGGACAGGCCTCCTACGAGCAGTACTTC

J: TRBJ2-3
V: TRBV27
D: .
size: .
CDR3: CASSSTRTDTQYF
DNA: TGTGCCAGCAGTTCAACCCGGACAGATACGCAGTATTTT

J: TRBJ2-1
V: TRBV29-1
D: .
size: few
CDR3: CSVEDPRANNEQFF
DNA: TGCAGCGTTGAAGACCCTAGGGCGAACAATGAGCAGTTCTTC

J: TRBJ1-5
V: TRBV6-2/TRBV6-3
D: .
size: few
CDR3: CASSYDAKGGRSNQPQHF
DNA: TGTGCCAGCAGTTACGACGCAAAGGGGGGTCGAAGCAATCAGCCCCAGCATTTT

J: TRBJ2-7
V: TRBV7-8
D: TRBD2
size: few
CDR3: CASSLGLYYEQYF
DNA: TGTGCCAGCAGCTTGGGACTATACTACGAGCAGTACTTC

J: TRBJ2-5
V: TRBV29-1
D: .
size: few
CDR3: CSVGSRDPLRNEQYF
DNA: TGCAGCGTTGGGTCGAGGGACCCCCTCCGCAATGAGCAGTACTTC

J: TRBJ1-6
V: TRBV5-1
D: .
size: few
CDR3: CASSPRQADSPLHF
DNA: TGCGCCAGCAGCCCCCGACAGGCCGATTCACCCCTCCACTTT

J: TRBJ2-5
V: TRBV12-3/TRBV12-4
D: .
size: .
CDR3: CASSSLTKGQETQYF
DNA: TGTGCCAGCAGTTCTTTGACCAAGGGGCAAGAGACCCAGTACTTC

J: TRBJ1-1
V: TRBV20-1
D: .
size: once
CDR3: CSASFGGITEAFF
DNA: TGCAGTGCTAGTTTCGGGGGGATTACTGAAGCTTTCTTT

J: TRBJ2-5
V: TRBV5-1
D: .
size: .
CDR3: CASSLRGVNQETQYF
DNA: TGCGCCAGCAGCTTGCGCGGGGTGAACCAAGAGACCCAGTACTTC

J: TRBJ2-1
V: TRBV28
D: TRBD2
size: few
CDR3: CATSGGAVYNEQFF
DNA: TGTGCCACCAGCGGGGGGGCGGTCTACAATGAGCAGTTCTTC

J: TRBJ1-2
V: TRBV12-3/TRBV12-4
D: TRBD1
size: .
CDR3: CASSLGQAAGYGYTF
DNA: TGTGCCAGCAGCCTGGGACAGGCAGCTGGCTATGGCTACACCTTC

J: TRBJ2-1
V: TRBV21-1
D: .
size: .
CDR3: CARLISGGQSSYNEQFF
DNA: TGTGCCAGATTAATTTCAGGGGGCCAAAGCTCCTACAATGAGCAGTTCTTC

J: TRBJ2-3
V: TRBV6-5
D: TRBD2
size: few
CDR3: CASSYRGSGGPLDTQYF
DNA: TGTGCCAGCAGTTACCGAGGTAGCGGGGGGCCCTTAGATACGCAGTATTTT

J: TRBJ1-5
V: TRBV27
D: .
size: few
CDR3: CASSKVLSNQPQHF
DNA: TGTGCCAGCAGTAAAGTACTTAGCAATCAGCCCCAGCATTTT

J: TRBJ2-3
V: TRBV11-3
D: .
size: few
CDR3: CASSLGLLDTDTQYF
DNA: TGTGCCAGCAGCTTAGGACTACTTGACACAGATACGCAGTATTTT

J: TRBJ2-7
V: TRBV6-5
D: .
size: .
CDR3: CASSPGRYNEQYF
DNA: TGTGCCAGCAGTCCGGGACGGTACAATGAGCAGTACTTC